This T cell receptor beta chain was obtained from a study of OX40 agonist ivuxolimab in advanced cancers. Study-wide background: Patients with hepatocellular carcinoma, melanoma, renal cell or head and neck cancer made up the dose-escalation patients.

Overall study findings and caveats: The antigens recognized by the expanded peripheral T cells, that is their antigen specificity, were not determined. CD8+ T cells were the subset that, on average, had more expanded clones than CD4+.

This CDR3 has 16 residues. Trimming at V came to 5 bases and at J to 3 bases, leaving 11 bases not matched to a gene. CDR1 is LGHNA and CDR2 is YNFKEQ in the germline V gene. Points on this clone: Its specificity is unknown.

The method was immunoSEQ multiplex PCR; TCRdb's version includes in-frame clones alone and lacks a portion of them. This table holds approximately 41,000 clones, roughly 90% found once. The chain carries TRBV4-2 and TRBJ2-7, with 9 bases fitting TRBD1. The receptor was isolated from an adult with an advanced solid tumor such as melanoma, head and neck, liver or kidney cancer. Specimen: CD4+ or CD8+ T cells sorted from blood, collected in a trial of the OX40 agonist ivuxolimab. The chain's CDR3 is CASSATRDRVNYEQYF. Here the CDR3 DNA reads TGTGCCAGCAGCGCAACCCGGGACAGGGTAAACTACGAGCAGTACTTC.